This is a list of T cell receptor beta chains from one sample in a study of T cell responses to AZD1222 COVID-19 vaccine. Profiling relied on immunoSEQ multiplex PCR, and the TCRdb table lists in-frame clones only, not all of them. The sample has roughly 130,000 clones, about nine tenths seen once. The specimen comprised peripheral blood, sampled on day 0 of AZD1222 vaccination. These receptors originate from an adult in good health. CDR3s include the opening cysteine and the closing phenylalanine or tryptophan. The D gene is left open where the match is weak. Clone size, where shown, is once, few, many, or a class for clones that have expanded.

d_gene: NA
v_gene: TRBV10-3
j_gene: TRBJ1-5
len: 14
abundance: once
CDR3nt: TGTGCCATCAGTGTCGGCAGTAGCAATCAGCCCCAGCATTTT
CDR3aa: CAISVGSSNQPQHF

d_gene: NA
v_gene: TRBV9
j_gene: TRBJ1-4
len: 14
abundance: few
CDR3nt: TGTGCCAGCAGCGTAGAAGGGACTGGGGAAAAACTGTTTTTT
CDR3aa: CASSVEGTGEKLFF

d_gene: TRBD2
v_gene: TRBV2
j_gene: TRBJ2-3
len: 13
abundance: NA
CDR3nt: TGTGCCCACCGGGGGGAGGACACAGATACGCAGTATTTT
CDR3aa: CAHRGEDTDTQYF

d_gene: NA
v_gene: TRBV14
j_gene: TRBJ2-7
len: 16
abundance: NA
CDR3nt: TGTGCCAGCAGCCAAGATCCGGCAGGGTGGAAATACGAGCAGTACTTC
CDR3aa: CASSQDPAGWKYEQYF

d_gene: NA
v_gene: TRBV3-1/TRBV3-2
j_gene: TRBJ2-7
len: 13
abundance: NA
CDR3nt: TGTGCCAGCAGCCCAAACCTCGGGGGAGAGCAGTACTTC
CDR3aa: CASSPNLGGEQYF

d_gene: NA
v_gene: TRBV7-2
j_gene: TRBJ1-1
len: 13
abundance: once
CDR3nt: TGTGCCAGCAGCTTAGAGGTGGTCACTGAAGCTTTCTTT
CDR3aa: CASSLEVVTEAFF

d_gene: TRBD2
v_gene: TRBV5-1
j_gene: TRBJ2-7
len: 14
abundance: NA
CDR3nt: TGCGCCAGCAGCTTGGAGTCTAGCGGGGGCGAGCAGTACTTC
CDR3aa: CASSLESSGGEQYF

d_gene: TRBD2
v_gene: TRBV4-2
j_gene: TRBJ2-3
len: 16
abundance: NA
CDR3nt: TGTGCCAGCAGCCAAGATTTTAGCGGGGGGGCAGATACGCAGTATTTT
CDR3aa: CASSQDFSGGADTQYF

d_gene: NA
v_gene: TRBV4-1
j_gene: TRBJ1-2
len: 15
abundance: NA
CDR3nt: TGCGCCAGCAGCCAAGATCTGGGGATTAACTATGGCTACACCTTC
CDR3aa: CASSQDLGINYGYTF

d_gene: TRBD1
v_gene: TRBV9
j_gene: TRBJ2-7
len: 15
abundance: NA
CDR3nt: TGTGCCAGCAGCGTAGCGGGACAGTCCCACTACGAGCAGTACTTC
CDR3aa: CASSVAGQSHYEQYF

d_gene: NA
v_gene: TRBV30
j_gene: TRBJ2-7
len: 15
abundance: NA
CDR3nt: TGTGCCTGGGCCCCCACCCTAGCCAGCTCCTACGAGCAGTACTTC
CDR3aa: CAWAPTLASSYEQYF

d_gene: NA
v_gene: TRBV5-5
j_gene: TRBJ1-1
len: 12
abundance: NA
CDR3nt: TGTGCCAGCAGCTTACAGGCCTCTGAAGCTTTCTTT
CDR3aa: CASSLQASEAFF

d_gene: NA
v_gene: TRBV6-1
j_gene: TRBJ1-5
len: 15
abundance: NA
CDR3nt: TGTGCCAGCAGTGAAGTCGTAGGGGGAGGTCAGCCCCAGCATTTT
CDR3aa: CASSEVVGGGQPQHF

d_gene: NA
v_gene: TRBV4-1
j_gene: TRBJ1-3
len: 13
abundance: NA
CDR3nt: TGCGCCAGCAGCCAAGATATAGGAAACACCATATATTTT
CDR3aa: CASSQDIGNTIYF

d_gene: NA
v_gene: TRBV30
j_gene: TRBJ2-7
len: 14
abundance: NA
CDR3nt: TGTGCCTGGAGTGTACCGTGGGTCTCCTACGAGCAGTACTTC
CDR3aa: CAWSVPWVSYEQYF

d_gene: TRBD1
v_gene: TRBV6-5
j_gene: TRBJ2-1
len: 14
abundance: NA
CDR3nt: TGTGCCAGCAGTCGACAGGGGGCCTACAATGAGCAGTTCTTC
CDR3aa: CASSRQGAYNEQFF

d_gene: NA
v_gene: TRBV30
j_gene: TRBJ2-3
len: 15
abundance: NA
CDR3nt: TGTGCCTGGAGTAGGAGGGCTACTTCCCAAGATACGCAGTATTTT
CDR3aa: CAWSRRATSQDTQYF

d_gene: TRBD1
v_gene: TRBV19
j_gene: TRBJ1-6
len: 15
abundance: NA
CDR3nt: TGTGCCAGTAGGGTCCAGACAGGGGACGGATCACCCCTCCACTTT
CDR3aa: CASRVQTGDGSPLHF

d_gene: NA
v_gene: TRBV5-1
j_gene: TRBJ1-1
len: 15
abundance: NA
CDR3nt: TGCGCCAGCAGCCCACTTCGGGGAAGAGGGACTGAAGCTTTCTTT
CDR3aa: CASSPLRGRGTEAFF

d_gene: NA
v_gene: TRBV5-1
j_gene: TRBJ2-7
len: 15
abundance: NA
CDR3nt: TGCGCCAGCAGCTCGGTCGTGGGGGGCGGGTACGAGCAGTACTTC
CDR3aa: CASSSVVGGGYEQYF

d_gene: NA
v_gene: TRBV6-2/TRBV6-3
j_gene: TRBJ2-3
len: 17
abundance: NA
CDR3nt: TGTGCCAGCAGTTACCCTTTGCAGGGTTTTGACGGAGATACGCAGTATTTT
CDR3aa: CASSYPLQGFDGDTQYF

d_gene: NA
v_gene: TRBV6-5
j_gene: TRBJ2-1
len: 16
abundance: NA
CDR3nt: TGTGCCAGCAGTTACTCGATTTTTAAGCCTGTGAATGAGCAGTTCTTC
CDR3aa: CASSYSIFKPVNEQFF

d_gene: TRBD1
v_gene: TRBV6-5
j_gene: TRBJ1-1
len: 14
abundance: NA
CDR3nt: TGTGCCAGTCGACAGGGCCGGGGGAACACTGAAGCTTTCTTT
CDR3aa: CASRQGRGNTEAFF

d_gene: NA
v_gene: TRBV5-1
j_gene: TRBJ1-4
len: 14
abundance: NA
CDR3nt: TGCGCCAGCAGCTTGTTGCCAGGGGATGAAAAACTGTTTTTT
CDR3aa: CASSLLPGDEKLFF

d_gene: NA
v_gene: TRBV7-8
j_gene: TRBJ2-5
len: 14
abundance: NA
CDR3nt: TGTGCCAGCAGCCCCCGGCGGATCCAAGAGACCCAGTACTTC
CDR3aa: CASSPRRIQETQYF

d_gene: NA
v_gene: TRBV30
j_gene: TRBJ1-4
len: 14
abundance: NA
CDR3nt: TGTGCCTGGAGTCGTTCCCGGGGGGATGAAAAACTGTTTTTT
CDR3aa: CAWSRSRGDEKLFF

d_gene: NA
v_gene: TRBV5-1
j_gene: TRBJ2-3
len: 15
abundance: NA
CDR3nt: TGCGCCAGCAGCTTGCGGCGATATAGCACAGATACGCAGTATTTT
CDR3aa: CASSLRRYSTDTQYF

d_gene: NA
v_gene: TRBV6-5
j_gene: TRBJ2-2
len: 14
abundance: NA
CDR3nt: TGTGCCAGCAGTTACTCTAGTAACACCGGGGAGCTGTTTTTT
CDR3aa: CASSYSSNTGELFF

d_gene: NA
v_gene: TRBV7-9
j_gene: TRBJ1-2
len: 14
abundance: NA
CDR3nt: TGTGCCAGCAGCCCAGATGTCGGAATCGCTTCCTACACCTTC
CDR3aa: CASSPDVGIASYTF

d_gene: TRBD2
v_gene: TRBV25-1
j_gene: TRBJ2-3
len: 15
abundance: NA
CDR3nt: TGTGCCAGCAGAGGGACTAGCGGGAGAACAGATACGCAGTATTTT
CDR3aa: CASRGTSGRTDTQYF

d_gene: NA
v_gene: TRBV7-9
j_gene: TRBJ2-7
len: 14
abundance: NA
CDR3nt: TGTGCCAGCAGCGACCTGAGAGGAGGCCAGGTGCAGTACTTC
CDR3aa: CASSDLRGGQVQYF

d_gene: NA
v_gene: TRBV24-1
j_gene: TRBJ1-1
len: 14
abundance: NA
CDR3nt: TGTGCCACCAGTGACCCGGGTGCAGGCAGCCGGGCTTTCTTT
CDR3aa: CATSDPGAGSRAFF

d_gene: NA
v_gene: TRBV24-1
j_gene: TRBJ2-2
len: 17
abundance: NA
CDR3nt: TGTGCCACCAGTGAGTGGACCGGATTAACGAACACCGGGGAGCTGTTTTTT
CDR3aa: CATSEWTGLTNTGELFF